Listed below are T cell receptor beta chains from one sample, sequenced in a study of long-term antiretroviral therapy in people with HIV. The data were produced by immunoSEQ multiplex PCR, yet TCRdb's version contains in-frame clones alone and is incomplete. The sample yields about 32,000 clones, 80% to 90% seen once. The starting material was unsorted PBMCs, obtained 2.2 years after starting antiretroviral therapy. These receptor sequences come from a man between 18 and 29 years old with HIV. Both conserved end residues are part of each CDR3. The D gene is left open where the match is weak. Clone size appears in some rows only: once, few, many, or a class for an expanded clone.

v_call	cdr3_length	d_call	j_call	clone_size	cdr3_nt	cdr3_aa
TRBV18	14	-	TRBJ2-5	-	TGTGCCAGCTCACCACCGGGGGCGGTAGAGACCCAGTACTTC	CASSPPGAVETQYF
TRBV5-1	17	-	TRBJ2-1	-	TGCGCCAGCAGCTTGGTCGGCGGCTTTAGCTCCTACAATGAGCAGTTCTTC	CASSLVGGFSSYNEQFF
TRBV6-5	14	-	TRBJ1-4	-	TGTGCCAGCAGTTACCGAGGGGGGGACGAAAAACTGTTTTTT	CASSYRGGDEKLFF
TRBV11-2	15	TRBD2	TRBJ2-7	-	TGTGCCAGCAGCTTAGGGTCTAGCGGGCCTTACGAGCAGTACTTC	CASSLGSSGPYEQYF
TRBV19	13	-	TRBJ2-7	-	TGTGCCAGTAGTCCCACCCCAAGGGACGAGCAGTACTTC	CASSPTPRDEQYF
TRBV27	8	-	TRBJ2-7	once	TGTGCCCACGGGGGGCAGTACTTC	CAHGGQYF
TRBV4-3	17	-	TRBJ2-1	-	TGCGCCAGCAGCCAAGGCCCGACTAGTGGGCGTTACAATGAGCAGTTCTTC	CASSQGPTSGRYNEQFF
TRBV7-3	14	-	TRBJ1-1	-	TGTGCCAGCAGCCCGACGGGGGGGAACACTGAAGCTTTCTTT	CASSPTGGNTEAFF
TRBV4-2	16	TRBD2	TRBJ2-5	-	TGTGCCAGCAGCCAAGAATATACTAGCGGCCAAGAGACCCAGTACTTC	CASSQEYTSGQETQYF
TRBV19	13	-	TRBJ1-1	-	TGTGCCAGTAGTAACGAGGGAGGCGCTGAAGCTTTCTTT	CASSNEGGAEAFF
TRBV5-1	16	TRBD2	TRBJ2-2	once	TGCGCCAGCAGCTTGGGGACTAGCGGGCTCACCGGGGAGCTGTTTTTT	CASSLGTSGLTGELFF
TRBV4-1	15	-	TRBJ2-1	-	TGCGCCAGCAGCCAATATGGGACCTCCTACAATGAGCAGTTCTTC	CASSQYGTSYNEQFF
TRBV25-1	11	-	TRBJ1-5	-	TGTGCCAGCAGTGAATATCAGCCCCAGCATTTT	CASSEYQPQHF
TRBV27	15	-	TRBJ1-2	-	TGTGCCAGCAGTTTGTCCGGGACTGCCTACTATGGCTACACCTTC	CASSLSGTAYYGYTF
TRBV29-1	14	TRBD2	TRBJ2-5	-	TGCAGCGCCTCACTAGCGGGAGAGGGAGAGACCCAGTACTTC	CSASLAGEGETQYF
TRBV28	14	-	TRBJ2-2	-	TGTGCCAGCAGTTTCCCGGTTAACACCGGGGAGCTGTTTTTT	CASSFPVNTGELFF
TRBV28	16	TRBD1	TRBJ1-1	-	TGTGCCAGCAGTTTGGACAGGGAGGCAATAGACACTGAAGCTTTCTTT	CASSLDREAIDTEAFF
TRBV27	18	TRBD2	TRBJ2-1	once	TGTGCCAGCAGTTTAGGGCTAGCGGGGGGGAGACGCTACAATGAGCAGTTCTTC	CASSLGLAGGRRYNEQFF
TRBV13	14	-	TRBJ2-7	-	TGTGCCAGCAGCGCCCAGCAAGGCTCCTACGAGCAGTACTTC	CASSAQQGSYEQYF
TRBV5-1	14	-	TRBJ2-4	-	TGCGCCAGCAGCTTGTATCTAGCCAAAAACATTCAGTACTTC	CASSLYLAKNIQYF
TRBV7-6	14	-	TRBJ2-5	-	TGTGCCAGCAGCCTGGTCGCCGGGGTGGAGACCCAGTACTTC	CASSLVAGVETQYF
TRBV7-6	14	-	TRBJ2-5	-	TGTGCCAGCCCCCCCTCCGGACCAAAAGAGACCCAGTACTTC	CASPPSGPKETQYF
TRBV6-1	14	TRBD1	TRBJ2-1	-	TGTGCCAGCCTCCGGACAGGGGCCTACAATGAGCAGTTCTTC	CASLRTGAYNEQFF